Listed below are T cell receptor beta chains from one sample, sequenced in a study of T cells in Graves' hyperthyroidism and ophthalmopathy. TCRdb ran MiXCR on the multiplex PCR reads and lists one entry per CDR3 protein. Among roughly 380,000 distinct CDR3 sequences listed, about 14% were seen once. The sequencing input was blood. The receptors were sampled from a woman in her sixties or seventies with Graves' hyperthyroidism. Both conserved end residues are part of each CDR3. The D gene is left open where the match is weak. Only some rows state a clone size, as once, few, many or a class for expanded clones.

V gene: TRBV30; clone size: few; D gene: NA; J gene: TRBJ1-1; CDR3 length: 11; CDR3 protein: CAWTARTEAFF; CDR3 DNA: TGTGCCTGGACCGCGAGGACTGAAGCTTTCTTT
V gene: TRBV20-1; clone size: many; D gene: NA; J gene: TRBJ2-3; CDR3 length: 13; CDR3 protein: CSPRLVGTDTQYF; CDR3 DNA: TGCAGTCCTCGACTAGTTGGCACAGATACGCAGTATTTT
V gene: TRBV20-1; clone size: many; D gene: TRBD2; J gene: TRBJ2-5; CDR3 length: 14; CDR3 protein: CSASLAGGVETQYF; CDR3 DNA: TGCAGTGCTAGCCTAGCGGGAGGGGTAGAGACCCAGTACTTC
V gene: TRBV7-2; clone size: many; D gene: TRBD2; J gene: TRBJ2-2; CDR3 length: 14; CDR3 protein: CASKLAGYTGELFF; CDR3 DNA: TGTGCCAGCAAACTAGCGGGGTACACCGGGGAGCTGTTTTTT
V gene: TRBV27; clone size: many; D gene: TRBD1; J gene: TRBJ2-7; CDR3 length: 14; CDR3 protein: CASSSDRGLDEQYF; CDR3 DNA: TGTGCCAGCAGTTCGGACAGGGGTCTAGACGAGCAGTACTTC
V gene: TRBV6-5; clone size: many; D gene: NA; J gene: TRBJ2-5; CDR3 length: 13; CDR3 protein: CASSYLYQETQYF; CDR3 DNA: TGTGCCAGCAGTTACCTTTACCAAGAGACCCAGTACTTC
V gene: TRBV12-3/TRBV12-4; clone size: many; D gene: TRBD1; J gene: TRBJ1-2; CDR3 length: 15; CDR3 protein: CASSPGTGVIYGYTF; CDR3 DNA: TGTGCCAGCAGTCCGGGGACAGGGGTGATCTATGGCTACACCTTC
V gene: TRBV28; clone size: NA; D gene: NA; J gene: TRBJ1-2; CDR3 length: 14; CDR3 protein: CASSPPGQGQGYTF; CDR3 DNA: TGTGCCAGCAGTCCACCCGGGCAGGGGCAGGGCTACACCTTC
V gene: TRBV12-3/TRBV12-4; clone size: many; D gene: NA; J gene: TRBJ2-7; CDR3 length: 15; CDR3 protein: CASSLGDLRSYEQYF; CDR3 DNA: TGTGCCAGCAGTTTAGGCGACTTACGTTCCTACGAGCAGTACTTC
V gene: TRBV30; clone size: many; D gene: NA; J gene: TRBJ1-5; CDR3 length: 14; CDR3 protein: CAWRGRQSNQPQHF; CDR3 DNA: TGTGCCTGGAGGGGCCGACAGAGCAATCAGCCCCAGCATTTT
V gene: TRBV20-1; clone size: many; D gene: NA; J gene: TRBJ1-5; CDR3 length: 13; CDR3 protein: CSARKDRNQPQHF; CDR3 DNA: TGCAGTGCTAGAAAAGACCGTAATCAGCCCCAGCATTTT
V gene: TRBV7-3; clone size: many; D gene: TRBD2; J gene: TRBJ2-7; CDR3 length: 14; CDR3 protein: CASSLEGGPGEQYF; CDR3 DNA: TGTGCCAGCAGCTTAGAGGGAGGGCCGGGCGAGCAGTACTTC
V gene: TRBV20-1; clone size: many; D gene: NA; J gene: TRBJ2-2; CDR3 length: 13; CDR3 protein: CSARAHRTGELFF; CDR3 DNA: TGCAGTGCTAGAGCGCACCGAACCGGGGAGCTGTTTTTT
V gene: TRBV6-1; clone size: NA; D gene: NA; J gene: TRBJ1-5; CDR3 length: 15; CDR3 protein: CASRNLDSSNQPQHF; CDR3 DNA: TGTGCCAGCCGCAACTTGGACAGTAGCAATCAGCCCCAGCATTTT
V gene: TRBV18; clone size: many; D gene: NA; J gene: TRBJ2-5; CDR3 length: 13; CDR3 protein: CASSPTSGETQYF; CDR3 DNA: TGTGCCAGCTCACCGACGTCGGGTGAGACCCAGTACTTC
V gene: TRBV28; clone size: many; D gene: NA; J gene: TRBJ2-1; CDR3 length: 15; CDR3 protein: CASSLSGVKGDEQFF; CDR3 DNA: TGTGCCAGCAGTTTATCGGGCGTAAAGGGGGATGAGCAGTTCTTC
V gene: TRBV7-7; clone size: many; D gene: TRBD2; J gene: TRBJ2-5; CDR3 length: 15; CDR3 protein: CASSLAGGFQETQYF; CDR3 DNA: TGTGCTAGCAGCTTAGCGGGAGGCTTCCAAGAGACCCAGTACTTC
V gene: TRBV28; clone size: many; D gene: NA; J gene: TRBJ2-1; CDR3 length: 16; CDR3 protein: CASSKKPGLDYNEQFF; CDR3 DNA: TGTGCCAGCAGTAAAAAACCGGGACTCGACTACAATGAGCAGTTCTTC
V gene: TRBV28; clone size: many; D gene: NA; J gene: TRBJ2-3; CDR3 length: 11; CDR3 protein: CASGTTDTQYF; CDR3 DNA: TGTGCCAGCGGGACCACAGATACGCAGTATTTT
V gene: TRBV12-3/TRBV12-4; clone size: many; D gene: NA; J gene: TRBJ1-2; CDR3 length: 15; CDR3 protein: CASSLRRRRIYGYTF; CDR3 DNA: TGTGCCAGCAGTTTACGTCGACGCCGGATCTATGGCTACACCTTC
V gene: TRBV10-3; clone size: NA; D gene: NA; J gene: TRBJ1-1; CDR3 length: 13; CDR3 protein: CAISDTGKTEAFF; CDR3 DNA: TGTGCCATCAGTGACACAGGGAAAACTGAAGCTTTCTTT
V gene: TRBV12-3/TRBV12-4; clone size: many; D gene: TRBD2; J gene: TRBJ2-3; CDR3 length: 15; CDR3 protein: CASSYRLAGMDTQYF; CDR3 DNA: TGTGCCAGCAGTTACCGACTAGCGGGTATGGATACGCAGTATTTT
V gene: TRBV5-1; clone size: few; D gene: TRBD1; J gene: TRBJ2-7; CDR3 length: 14; CDR3 protein: CASSSGQVFYEQYF; CDR3 DNA: TGCGCCAGCAGCTCGGGACAGGTCTTCTACGAGCAGTACTTC
V gene: TRBV24-1; clone size: NA; D gene: NA; J gene: TRBJ2-6; CDR3 length: 18; CDR3 protein: CATSAADSAGSGANVLTF; CDR3 DNA: TGTGCCACCAGTGCCGCGGACAGCGCCGGATCTGGGGCCAACGTCCTGACTTTC
V gene: TRBV10-3; clone size: NA; D gene: NA; J gene: TRBJ1-4; CDR3 length: 13; CDR3 protein: CAISESTNEKLFF; CDR3 DNA: TGTGCCATCAGTGAATCAACTAATGAAAAACTGTTTTTT
V gene: TRBV13; clone size: many; D gene: TRBD2; J gene: TRBJ2-7; CDR3 length: 14; CDR3 protein: CASSKRDGAYEQYF; CDR3 DNA: TGTGCCAGCAGCAAGCGGGACGGGGCCTACGAGCAGTACTTC
V gene: TRBV13; clone size: many; D gene: TRBD1; J gene: TRBJ1-5; CDR3 length: 15; CDR3 protein: CASSLETGEREPQHF; CDR3 DNA: TGTGCCAGCAGCTTAGAAACAGGGGAAAGGGAGCCCCAGCATTTT
V gene: TRBV9; clone size: NA; D gene: TRBD1; J gene: TRBJ2-5; CDR3 length: 14; CDR3 protein: CASSTTGVQETQYF; CDR3 DNA: TGTGCCAGCAGCACAACAGGGGTTCAAGAGACCCAGTACTTC
V gene: TRBV10-3; clone size: NA; D gene: NA; J gene: TRBJ1-1; CDR3 length: 12; CDR3 protein: CAISSPQSEAFF; CDR3 DNA: TGTGCCATCAGTTCCCCCCAGAGTGAAGCTTTCTTT
V gene: TRBV11-3; clone size: many; D gene: TRBD2; J gene: TRBJ2-1; CDR3 length: 15; CDR3 protein: CASSYTLAGGSEQFF; CDR3 DNA: TGTGCCAGCAGCTATACTCTAGCGGGAGGTAGTGAGCAGTTCTTC
V gene: TRBV5-1; clone size: NA; D gene: NA; J gene: TRBJ2-5; CDR3 length: 14; CDR3 protein: CASSLSGLGETQYF; CDR3 DNA: TGCGCCAGCAGCTTATCAGGGTTGGGCGAGACCCAGTACTTC
V gene: TRBV20-1; clone size: NA; D gene: NA; J gene: TRBJ2-1; CDR3 length: 14; CDR3 protein: CSAGGSGSYNEQFF; CDR3 DNA: TGCAGTGCAGGGGGTAGCGGGTCCTACAATGAGCAGTTCTTC
V gene: TRBV12-5; clone size: many; D gene: NA; J gene: TRBJ1-2; CDR3 length: 13; CDR3 protein: CASGLLGSYGYTF; CDR3 DNA: TGTGCTAGTGGTTTGTTGGGGAGCTATGGCTACACCTTC
V gene: TRBV7-3; clone size: few; D gene: NA; J gene: TRBJ2-2; CDR3 length: 13; CDR3 protein: CASAKLGTGELFF; CDR3 DNA: TGTGCCAGCGCCAAGCTCGGGACCGGGGAGCTGTTTTTT
V gene: TRBV24-1; clone size: few; D gene: NA; J gene: TRBJ1-3; CDR3 length: 13; CDR3 protein: CATSGGARNTIYF; CDR3 DNA: TGTGCCACCAGTGGGGGGGCCAGAAACACCATATATTTT
V gene: TRBV30; clone size: NA; D gene: NA; J gene: TRBJ2-7; CDR3 length: 12; CDR3 protein: CAWSGGSYGQYF; CDR3 DNA: TGTGCCTGGAGTGGAGGCTCCTACGGGCAGTACTTC
V gene: TRBV7-3; clone size: many; D gene: TRBD2; J gene: TRBJ2-1; CDR3 length: 15; CDR3 protein: CASSLGAGAYNEQFF; CDR3 DNA: TGTGCCAGCAGCTTAGGAGCGGGAGCTTACAATGAGCAGTTCTTC